This T cell receptor (beta chain) is from a study of Graves' ophthalmopathy and Graves' hyperthyroidism. Study context: Stable hyperthyroidism was defined by absence of ophthalmopathy within 18 months of follow-up.

RNA transcripts served as template for amplifying TCR beta CDR3 sequences. The workflow started with a first-round RT-PCR run with HTBI primers and then moved on to a second-round multiplex PCR. TCRdb re-called the multiplex PCR reads with MiXCR, one entry per CDR3 protein. Altogether 560,000 or so distinct CDR3 sequences are present, about 35% being singletons, with the ten largest covering about 4.6%. Recruitment covered hyperthyroidism patients aged 18 to 65 whose new diagnosis was of under 2 months' duration. Remarks on this clonotype: Antigen unknown.

This CDR3 has 16 residues. The germline CDR1 and CDR2 sequences are LNHNV and YYDKDF (reference sequence). Study-wide results and caveats: Separation of ophthalmopathy from stable hyperthyroidism was achieved by a 13-signature model, at 85% to 90% sensitivity and 81.08% specificity. Most clonotypes expanded in thyroid above 0.001 frequency were present in blood too.

The chain employs TRBV15 and TRBJ2-7, with 10 bases matching TRBD2. The J call may be mistaken, given a closer DNA end match to TRBJ2-1. The sequencing sample was made of peripheral blood or thyroid tissue (not recorded which). The TCR sequence derives from an adult man with Graves' hyperthyroidism. In DNA form, the CDR3 reads TGTGCCACCAGCCTATTCAGCGGGAGGGCCTCGGTTGAGCAGTTCTTC. Residues: CATSLFSGRASVEQFF.